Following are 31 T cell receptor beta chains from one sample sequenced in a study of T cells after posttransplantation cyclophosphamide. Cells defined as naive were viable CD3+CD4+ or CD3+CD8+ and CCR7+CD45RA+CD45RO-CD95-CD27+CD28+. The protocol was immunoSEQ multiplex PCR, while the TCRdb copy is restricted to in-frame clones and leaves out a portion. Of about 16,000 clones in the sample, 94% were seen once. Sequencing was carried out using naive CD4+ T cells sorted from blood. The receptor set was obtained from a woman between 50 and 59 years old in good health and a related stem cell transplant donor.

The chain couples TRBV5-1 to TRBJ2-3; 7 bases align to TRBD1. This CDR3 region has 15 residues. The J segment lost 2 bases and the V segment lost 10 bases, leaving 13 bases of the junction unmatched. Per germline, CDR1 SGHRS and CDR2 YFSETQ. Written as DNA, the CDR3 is TGCGCCGGCACCGTACAGGGGACCTCCACAGATACGCAGTATTTT. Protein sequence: CAGTVQGTSTDTQYF. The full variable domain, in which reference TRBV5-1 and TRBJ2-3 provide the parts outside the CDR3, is KAGVTQTPRYLIKTRGQQVTLSCSPISGHRSVSWYQQTPGQGLQFLFEYFSETQRNKGNFPGRFSGRQFSNSRSEMNVSTLELGDSALYLCAGTVQGTSTDTQYFGPGTRLTVL.

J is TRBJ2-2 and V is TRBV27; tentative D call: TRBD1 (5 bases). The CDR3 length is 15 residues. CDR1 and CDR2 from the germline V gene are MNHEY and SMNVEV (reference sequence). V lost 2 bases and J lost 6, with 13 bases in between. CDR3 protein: CASSLRQGIPGELFF. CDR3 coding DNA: TGTGCCAGCAGTTTAAGGCAGGGTATCCCCGGGGAGCTGTTTTTT.

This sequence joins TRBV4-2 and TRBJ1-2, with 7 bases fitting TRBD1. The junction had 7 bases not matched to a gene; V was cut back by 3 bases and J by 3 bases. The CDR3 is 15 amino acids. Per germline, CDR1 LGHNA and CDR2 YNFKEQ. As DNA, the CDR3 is TGTGCCAGCAGCCAGGATTACAGGGGAGACTATGGCTACACCTTC. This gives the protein CASSQDYRGDYGYTF.

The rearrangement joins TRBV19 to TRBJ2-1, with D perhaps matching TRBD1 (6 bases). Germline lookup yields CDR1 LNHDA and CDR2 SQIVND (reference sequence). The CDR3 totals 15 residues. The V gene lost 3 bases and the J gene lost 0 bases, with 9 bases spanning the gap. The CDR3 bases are TGTGCCAGTAGTATCGGACAGAGCTCCTACAATGAGCAGTTCTTC. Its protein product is CASSIGQSSYNEQFF.

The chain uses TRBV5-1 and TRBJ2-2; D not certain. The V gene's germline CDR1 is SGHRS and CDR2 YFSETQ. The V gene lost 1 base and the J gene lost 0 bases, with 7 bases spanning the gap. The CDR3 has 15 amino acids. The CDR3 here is CASSLWSTNTGELFF. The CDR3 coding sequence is TGCGCCAGCAGCTTGTGGAGTACGAACACCGGGGAGCTGTTTTTT.

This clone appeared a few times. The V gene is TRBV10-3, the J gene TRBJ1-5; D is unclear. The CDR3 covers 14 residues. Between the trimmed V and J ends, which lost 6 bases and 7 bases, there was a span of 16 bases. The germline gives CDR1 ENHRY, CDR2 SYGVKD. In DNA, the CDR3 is TGTGCCATCAGAGATAGTGGGCCCACACAGCCCCAGCATTTT. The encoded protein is CAIRDSGPTQPQHF.

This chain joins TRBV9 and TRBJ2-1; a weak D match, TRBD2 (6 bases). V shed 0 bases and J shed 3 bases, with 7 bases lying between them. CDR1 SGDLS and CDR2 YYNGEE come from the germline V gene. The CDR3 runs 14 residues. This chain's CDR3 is CASSVGGDYNEQFF. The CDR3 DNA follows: TGTGCCAGCAGCGTAGGCGGGGACTACAATGAGCAGTTCTTC.

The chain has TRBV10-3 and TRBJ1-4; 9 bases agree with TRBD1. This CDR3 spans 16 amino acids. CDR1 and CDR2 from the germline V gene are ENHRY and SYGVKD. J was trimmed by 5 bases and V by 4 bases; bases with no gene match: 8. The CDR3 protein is CAISASRTGENEKLFF. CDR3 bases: TGTGCCATCAGTGCCTCCCGGACAGGGGAAAATGAAAAACTGTTTTTT.

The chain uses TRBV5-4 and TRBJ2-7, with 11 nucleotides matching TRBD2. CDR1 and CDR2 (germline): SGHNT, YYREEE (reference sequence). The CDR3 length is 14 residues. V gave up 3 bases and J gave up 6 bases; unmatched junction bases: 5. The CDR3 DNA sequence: TGTGCCAGCAGCTCCACTCTAGCGGGAGGCGAGCAGTACTTC. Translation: CASSSTLAGGEQYF. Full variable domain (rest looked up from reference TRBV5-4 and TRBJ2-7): ETGVTQSPTHLIKTRGQQVTLRCSSQSGHNTVSWYQQALGQGPQFIFQYYREEENGRGNFPPRFSGLQFPNYSSELNVNALELDDSALYLCASSSTLAGGEQYFGPGTRLTVT.

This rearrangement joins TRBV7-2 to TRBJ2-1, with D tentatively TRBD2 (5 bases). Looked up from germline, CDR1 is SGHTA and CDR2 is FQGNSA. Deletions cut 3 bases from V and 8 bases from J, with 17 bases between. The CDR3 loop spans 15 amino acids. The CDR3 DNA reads TGTGCCAGCAGCTTTGAGGGATTTATCGGGGATGAGCAGTTCTTC. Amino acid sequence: CASSFEGFIGDEQFF.

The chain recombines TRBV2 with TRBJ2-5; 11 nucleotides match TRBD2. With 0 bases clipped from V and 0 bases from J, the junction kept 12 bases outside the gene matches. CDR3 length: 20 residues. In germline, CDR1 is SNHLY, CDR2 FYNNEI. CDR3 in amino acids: CASSEAWTSGREAYQETQYF. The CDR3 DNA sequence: TGTGCCAGCAGTGAAGCTTGGACTAGCGGGCGGGAAGCATACCAAGAGACCCAGTACTTC.

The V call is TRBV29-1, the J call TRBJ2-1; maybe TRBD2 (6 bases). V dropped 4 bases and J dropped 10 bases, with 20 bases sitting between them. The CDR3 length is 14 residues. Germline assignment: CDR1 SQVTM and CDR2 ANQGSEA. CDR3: CSVAIGSGDAEQFF. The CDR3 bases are TGCAGCGTTGCAATAGGTAGCGGAGACGCGGAGCAGTTCTTC.

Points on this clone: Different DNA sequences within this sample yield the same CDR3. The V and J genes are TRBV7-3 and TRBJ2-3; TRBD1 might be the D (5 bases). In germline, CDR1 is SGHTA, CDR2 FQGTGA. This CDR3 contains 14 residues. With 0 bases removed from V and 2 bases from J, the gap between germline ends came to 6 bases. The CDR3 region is CASSLTGPTDTQYF. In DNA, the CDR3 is TGTGCCAGCAGCTTAACGGGGCCCACAGATACGCAGTATTTT.

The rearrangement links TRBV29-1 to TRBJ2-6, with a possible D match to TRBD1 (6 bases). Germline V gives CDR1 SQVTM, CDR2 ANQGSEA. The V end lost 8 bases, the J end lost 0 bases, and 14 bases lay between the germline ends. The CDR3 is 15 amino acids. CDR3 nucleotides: TGCAGCATAACCCGAGGGGGCTCTGGGGCCAACGTCCTGACTTTC. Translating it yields CSITRGGSGANVLTF.

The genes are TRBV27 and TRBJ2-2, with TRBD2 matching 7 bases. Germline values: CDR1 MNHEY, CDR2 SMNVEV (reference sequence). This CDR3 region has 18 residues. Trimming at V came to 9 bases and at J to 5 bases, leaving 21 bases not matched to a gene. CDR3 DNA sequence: TGTGCCAGTCAGAAGACCCGGGACTATCTCGGTTTGACCGGGGAGCTGTTTTTT. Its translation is CASQKTRDYLGLTGELFF.

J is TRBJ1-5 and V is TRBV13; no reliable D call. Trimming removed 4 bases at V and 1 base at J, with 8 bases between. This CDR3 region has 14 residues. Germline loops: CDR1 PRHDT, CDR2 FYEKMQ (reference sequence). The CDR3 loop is CASSSSVSNQPQHF. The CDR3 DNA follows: TGTGCCAGCAGCTCCTCAGTGAGCAATCAGCCCCAGCATTTT.

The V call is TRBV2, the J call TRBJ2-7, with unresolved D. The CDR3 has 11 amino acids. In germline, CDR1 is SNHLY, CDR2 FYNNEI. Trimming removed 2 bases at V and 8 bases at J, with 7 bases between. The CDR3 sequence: CASSERGKQYF. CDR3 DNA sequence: TGTGCCAGCAGTGAACGAGGCAAGCAGTACTTC.

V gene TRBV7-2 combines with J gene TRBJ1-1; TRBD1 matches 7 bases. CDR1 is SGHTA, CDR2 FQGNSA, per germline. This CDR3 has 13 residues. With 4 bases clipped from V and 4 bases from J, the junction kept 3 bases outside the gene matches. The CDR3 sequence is CASSYQGGTEAFF. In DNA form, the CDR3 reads TGTGCCAGCAGCTACCAGGGGGGCACTGAAGCTTTCTTT.

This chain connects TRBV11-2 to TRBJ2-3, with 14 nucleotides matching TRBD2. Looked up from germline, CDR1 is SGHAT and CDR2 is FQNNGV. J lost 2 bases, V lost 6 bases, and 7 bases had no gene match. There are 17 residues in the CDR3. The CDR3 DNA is TGTGCCAGCAGAAAGACTAGCGGGAGGGCCAACACAGATACGCAGTATTTT. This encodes CASRKTSGRANTDTQYF.

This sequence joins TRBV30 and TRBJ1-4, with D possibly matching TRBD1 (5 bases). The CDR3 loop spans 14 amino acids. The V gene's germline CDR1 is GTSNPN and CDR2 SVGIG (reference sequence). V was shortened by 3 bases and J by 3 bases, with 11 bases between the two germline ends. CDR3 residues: CAWRHGGANEKLFF. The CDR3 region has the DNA TGTGCCTGGAGACACGGGGGGGCTAATGAAAAACTGTTTTTT.

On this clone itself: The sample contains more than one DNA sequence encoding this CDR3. CDR3 protein: CASSRESLVNYGYTF. The CDR3 DNA reads TGTGCCAGTAGTAGAGAGTCACTCGTTAACTATGGCTACACCTTC. The V gene is TRBV19, the J gene TRBJ1-2; no firm D call. V lost 4 bases and J lost 1, with 13 bases in between. The CDR3 extends over 15 amino acids. The germline CDR1 and CDR2 sequences are LNHDA and SQIVND (reference sequence).

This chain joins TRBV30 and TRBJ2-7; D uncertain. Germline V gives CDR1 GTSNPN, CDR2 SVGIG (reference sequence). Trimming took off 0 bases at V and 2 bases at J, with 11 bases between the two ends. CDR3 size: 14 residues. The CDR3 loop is CAWSVRLGAYEQYF. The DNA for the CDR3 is TGTGCCTGGAGTGTCCGGCTCGGAGCCTACGAGCAGTACTTC.

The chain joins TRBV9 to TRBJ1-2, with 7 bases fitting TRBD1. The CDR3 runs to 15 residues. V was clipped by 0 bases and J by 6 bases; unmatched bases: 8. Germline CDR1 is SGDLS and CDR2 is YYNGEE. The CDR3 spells CASSVGGLTGNGYTF. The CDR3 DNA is TGTGCCAGCAGCGTAGGAGGGTTGACAGGGAATGGCTACACCTTC.

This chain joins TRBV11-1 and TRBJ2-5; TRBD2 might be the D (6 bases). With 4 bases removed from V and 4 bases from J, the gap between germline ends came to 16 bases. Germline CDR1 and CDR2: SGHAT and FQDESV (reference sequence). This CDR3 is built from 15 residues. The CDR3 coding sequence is TGTGCCAGCAGCTCGGCCCCGGGACTCGGAGAGACCCAGTACTTC. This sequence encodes CASSSAPGLGETQYF. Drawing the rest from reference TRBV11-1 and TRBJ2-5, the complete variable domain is EAEVAQSPRYKITEKSQAVAFWCDPISGHATLYWYRQILGQGPELLVQFQDESVVDDSQLPKDRFSAERLKGVDSTLKIQPAELGDSAMYLCASSSAPGLGETQYFGPGTRLLVL.

DNA of the CDR3: TGTGCCTGGAGGAGGGACACCAACTATGGCTACACCTTC. The encoded protein is CAWRRDTNYGYTF. The rearrangement joins TRBV30 to TRBJ1-2; weak D call: TRBD1 (6 bases). V lost 3 bases and J lost 2, with 10 bases in between. The CDR3 is made up of 13 amino acids. Germline CDR1 reads GTSNPN; CDR2 reads SVGIG (reference sequence).

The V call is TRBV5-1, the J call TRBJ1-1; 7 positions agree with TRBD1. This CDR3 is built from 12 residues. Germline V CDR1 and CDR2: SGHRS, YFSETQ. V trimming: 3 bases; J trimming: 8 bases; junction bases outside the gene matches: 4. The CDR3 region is CASSSTGSEAFF. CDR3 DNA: TGCGCCAGCAGCTCGACAGGGTCCGAAGCTTTCTTT. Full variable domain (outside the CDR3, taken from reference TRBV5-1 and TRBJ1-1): KAGVTQTPRYLIKTRGQQVTLSCSPISGHRSVSWYQQTPGQGLQFLFEYFSETQRNKGNFPGRFSGRQFSNSRSEMNVSTLELGDSALYLCASSSTGSEAFFGQGTRLTVV.

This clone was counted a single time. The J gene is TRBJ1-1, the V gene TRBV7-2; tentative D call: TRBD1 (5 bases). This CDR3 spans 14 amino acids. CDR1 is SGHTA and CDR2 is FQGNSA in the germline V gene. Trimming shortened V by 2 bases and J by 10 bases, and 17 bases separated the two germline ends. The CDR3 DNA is TGTGCCAGCAGCTTACGCCGGGGGACCCCTTTAGCTTTCTTT. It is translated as CASSLRRGTPLAFF.

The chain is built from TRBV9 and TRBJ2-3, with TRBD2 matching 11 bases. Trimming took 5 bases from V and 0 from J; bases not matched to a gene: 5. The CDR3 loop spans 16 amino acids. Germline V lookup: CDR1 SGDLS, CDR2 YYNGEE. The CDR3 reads CASRLAGEESTDTQYF. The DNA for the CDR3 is TGTGCCAGCAGACTAGCGGGAGAAGAAAGCACAGATACGCAGTATTTT.

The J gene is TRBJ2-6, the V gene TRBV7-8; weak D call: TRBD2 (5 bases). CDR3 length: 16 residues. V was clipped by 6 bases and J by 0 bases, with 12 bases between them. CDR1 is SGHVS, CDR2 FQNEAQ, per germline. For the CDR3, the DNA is TGTGCCAGCAGTCAACCGGGGTTCTCTGGGGCCAACGTCCTGACTTTC. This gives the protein CASSQPGFSGANVLTF.

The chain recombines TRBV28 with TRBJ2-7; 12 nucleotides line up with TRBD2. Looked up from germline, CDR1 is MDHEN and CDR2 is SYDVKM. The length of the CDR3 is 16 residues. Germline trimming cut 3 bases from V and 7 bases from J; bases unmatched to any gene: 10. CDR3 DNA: TGTGCCAGCAGTTTCCGCCGACTAGCGGGAGTAGATGAGCAGTACTTC. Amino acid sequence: CASSFRRLAGVDEQYF.

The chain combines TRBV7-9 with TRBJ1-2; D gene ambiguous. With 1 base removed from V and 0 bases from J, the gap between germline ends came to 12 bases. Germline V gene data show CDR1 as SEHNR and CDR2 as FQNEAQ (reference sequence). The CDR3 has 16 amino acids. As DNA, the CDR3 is TGTGCCAGCAGCTTAGGGTGGTCCGAGGCTAACTATGGCTACACCTTC. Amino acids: CASSLGWSEANYGYTF.